This T cell receptor beta chain was sequenced during a study of CD8+ T cells in alopecia areata. Study-wide background: Treatment comprised oral tofacitinib, 5 to 10 mg twice daily, in treated patients. After 6 to 18 months of tofacitinib, follow-up continued 6 months off drug.

Germline lookup yields CDR1 GTSNPN and CDR2 SVGIG (reference sequence). The CDR3 runs 13 residues. Trimming took off 1 base at V and 10 bases at J, with 11 bases between the two ends. Notes on the study in general: Scalp lesions, especially in alopecia totalis/universalis, had higher clonality than normal scalp. Tissue-resident alphabeta T cells belonging to normal skin likewise get sequenced within scalp specimens.

A word on this clone: No antigen is known for it.

In each case, RNA was isolated and then reverse transcribed into cDNA as the sequencing template. Here immunoSEQ multiplex PCR was the method, and the copy in TCRdb shows in-frame clones only, minus some. The data show over 150,000 clones, roughly 60% seen once. The chain combines TRBV30 with TRBJ1-6, with D maybe TRBD1 (6 bases). This TCR came from a human donor with alopecia areata. This sample comprised CD4+ T cells sorted from blood, obtained at week 0. CDR3 sequence: CAWSEGGMSPLHF. The CDR3 coding sequence is TGTGCCTGGAGTGAGGGGGGGATGTCACCCCTCCACTTT.